Following are 8 T cell receptor beta chains from one sample sequenced in a study of shared clonotypes between healthy human individuals (dated by TCRdb to about 2020). Libraries were made using the immunoSEQ multiplex PCR assay. What TCRdb holds here is the immuneACCESS table cut down to in-frame rearrangements. Part of the clones is not present; checked against another copy, under half of the missing clones reflect an unresolved V gene, and the others are unexplained. This sample has hundreds of thousands of clones in its table, and roughly four fifths of those were observed once. Together, the top ten hold around 13% of the sample. The material sequenced was PBMCs. All receptors come from a woman aged 40 to 49 in good health. Some clones in this sample may be carry-over from other donors' samples.

With respect to this clone: A single base separates this from a much larger clone, so it may be a read error. Other DNA variants within this sample encode the same CDR3. The rearrangement joins TRBV2 to TRBJ2-7, with D possibly being TRBD1 (6 bases). V lost 5 bases and J 7 bases, leaving 18 bases between the germline ends. Looked up from germline, CDR1 is SNHLY and CDR2 is FYNNEI. The CDR3 contains 14 residues. CDR3 amino acids: CASSNTGIIYEQYF. The CDR3 DNA sequence: TGTGCCAGCAGTAACACAGGGATCATCTATGAGCAGTACTTC.

The chain uses TRBV5-1 and TRBJ2-1; no clear D. The CDR3 contains 16 residues. Germline lookup yields CDR1 SGHRS and CDR2 YFSETQ. V was pared by 3 bases and J by 4 bases, with 17 bases between. CDR3 in amino acids: CASSSLVDFGYNEQFF. CDR3 in DNA: TGCGCCAGCAGCTCATTAGTGGATTTCGGGTACAATGAGCAGTTCTTC.

This clone showed up just once. The rearrangement links TRBV27 to TRBJ2-3; D remains ambiguous. Trimming removed 8 bases at V and 0 bases at J, with 18 bases between. CDR3 length: 16 amino acids. Per the germline V gene, CDR1 is MNHEY and CDR2 is SMNVEV (reference sequence). The CDR3 nucleotides read TGTGCCAGCGAGAACCTCCTCCGGCCTAGCACAGATACGCAGTATTTT. It is translated as CASENLLRPSTDTQYF.

This clone was found once. The J gene is TRBJ2-5, the V gene TRBV30, with D possibly being TRBD1 or TRBD2 (6 bases each). CDR1 and CDR2 (germline): GTSNPN, SVGIG (reference sequence). The CDR3 spans 13 residues. V lost 4 bases and J 5 bases, leaving 14 bases between the germline ends. In DNA form, the CDR3 reads TGTGCCTGGAATGTGGGGGGCTTGGAGACCCAGTACTTC. Translating gives CAWNVGGLETQYF.

The gene calls are TRBV9 and TRBJ1-1; 7 nucleotides agree with TRBD1. J was trimmed by 5 bases and V by 3 bases; bases with no gene match: 7. CDR1 and CDR2 from the germline V gene are SGDLS and YYNGEE. The CDR3 spans 14 residues. In nucleotides, the CDR3 is TGTGCCAGCAGCGCCAGGGGGATGGGGACTGAAGCTTTCTTT. This sequence encodes CASSARGMGTEAFF.

The rearrangement uses TRBV5-6 and TRBJ2-5; 15 nucleotides line up with TRBD2. V shed 4 bases and J 5 bases; nucleotides not matched to a gene: 3. The CDR3 sequence is 15 residues long. Germline V lookup: CDR1 SGHDT, CDR2 YYEEEE. CDR3 sequence: CASSAGTSGRETQYF. CDR3 in DNA: TGTGCCAGCAGCGCCGGGACTAGCGGGAGGGAGACCCAGTACTTC.

The chain couples TRBV7-2 to TRBJ2-1, with D unresolved. The CDR3 sequence is 12 residues long. Germline loops: CDR1 SGHTA, CDR2 FQGNSA. V gave up 5 bases and J gave up 8 bases, with 10 bases separating them. The CDR3: CASSATRDEQFF. CDR3 bases: TGTGCCAGCAGCGCTACTCGCGATGAGCAGTTCTTC. Using reference TRBV7-2 and TRBJ2-1 for the parts outside the CDR3, the full variable domain is GAGVSQSPSNKVTEKGKDVELRCDPISGHTALYWYRQSLGQGLEFLIYFQGNSAPDKSGLPSDRFSAERTGGSVSTLTIQRTQQEDSAVYLCASSATRDEQFFGPGTRLTVL.

CDR3 protein: CASSQNYGGDTQYF. In DNA, the CDR3 is TGTGCCAGCAGCCAAAATTACGGTGGAGATACGCAGTATTTT. The chain recombines TRBV7-3 with TRBJ2-3; D is uncertain. Per the germline V gene, CDR1 is SGHTA and CDR2 is FQGTGA. V lost 5 bases and J lost 5, with 14 bases in between. The CDR3 has 14 residues.